Listed here are 8 T cell receptor beta chains from one sample, sequenced in a study of blood T cell repertoires in COVID-19. Profiling relied on immunoSEQ multiplex PCR, and the TCRdb table lists in-frame clones only, not all of them. This sample has approximately 200,000 clones, with about three quarters found just once. Sample: peripheral blood. Every receptor here comes from a woman aged 80 or older with COVID-19, enrolled during active disease.

This chain joins TRBV27 and TRBJ1-1, with 11 bases aligning to TRBD1. The CDR3 has 16 residues. In germline, CDR1 is MNHEY, CDR2 SMNVEV (reference sequence). The ends lost 2 bases at V and 1 base at J; junction bases unmatched: 3. The CDR3 DNA is TGTGCCAGCAGTTTAATAGGACAGGGGGCGAACACTGAAGCTTTCTTT. The encoded protein is CASSLIGQGANTEAFF.

This chain joins TRBV7-2 and TRBJ1-1; 7 positions agree with TRBD1. CDR1 and CDR2 from the germline V gene are SGHTA and FQGNSA. This CDR3 has 17 amino acids. Trimming cost V 1 base and J 1 base; bases outside gene matches: 9. The chain's CDR3 is CASSLGLTGDTNTEAFF. CDR3 nucleotide sequence: TGTGCCAGCAGCTTAGGTTTAACAGGGGATACGAACACTGAAGCTTTCTTT.

This chain connects TRBV6-5 to TRBJ2-7; TRBD1 aligns across 8 bases. Germline V lookup: CDR1 MNHEY, CDR2 SVGAGI. CDR3 length equals 14 residues. The junction had 13 bases not matched to a gene; V was cut back by 9 bases and J by 6 bases. The CDR3 bases are TGTGCCAGTCGCTGGTGGACAGGGCAAGGCGAGCAGTACTTC. Amino acid sequence: CASRWWTGQGEQYF.

V is TRBV21-1 and J is TRBJ1-2; the DNA was not compared with TRBD1, the D call given in the table. TRBV21-1 is labeled a pseudogene. CDR3 length: 14 residues. In nucleotides, the CDR3 is TGTGCCAGCAGCGACAGGGTATTAAACTATGGCTACACCTTC. Protein: CASSDRVLNYGYTF.

The chain has TRBV5-1 and TRBJ2-2; 13 bases are a match to TRBD2. CDR1 and CDR2 (germline): SGHRS, YFSETQ. After removal of 3 bases from V and 4 bases from J, the junction contained 12 bases not matched to a gene. The CDR3 totals 19 residues. As DNA, the CDR3 is TGCGCCAGCAGCTCACGTTGGACTAGCGGGAGTTTGGCCACCGGGGAGCTGTTTTTT. Its protein is CASSSRWTSGSLATGELFF.

This clone was detected only once. J is TRBJ1-2 and V is TRBV30; D ambiguous. Germline CDR1 GTSNPN, CDR2 SVGIG (reference sequence). Trimming removed 3 bases from V and 7 bases from J, with 18 bases in between. The CDR3 loop spans 14 amino acids. The chain's CDR3 is CAWSLAAFHGGYTF. The CDR3 bases are TGTGCCTGGAGCTTAGCCGCATTTCACGGTGGCTACACCTTC. The full variable domain, in which reference TRBV30 and TRBJ1-2 provide the parts outside the CDR3, is SQTIHQWPATLVQPVGSPLSLECTVEGTSNPNLYWYRQAAGRGLQLLFYSVGIGQISSEVPQNLSASRPQDRQFILSSKKLLLSDSGFYLCAWSLAAFHGGYTFGSGTRLTVV.

In this sample, this clone turned up once. This chain joins TRBV5-4 and TRBJ1-2; no definite D call. With 4 bases removed from V and 3 bases from J, the gap between germline ends came to 7 bases. In germline, CDR1 is SGHNT, CDR2 YYREEE (reference sequence). This CDR3 is built from 12 residues. CDR3 DNA sequence: TGTGCCAGCAGCCGCCCGGACTATGGCTACACCTTC. Residues: CASSRPDYGYTF.

Written as DNA, the CDR3 is TGTGCCAGCAGCGAAAATCGAGGGACAGTGGTGTTTTTT. Residues: CASSENRGTVVFF. This chain links TRBV6-4 with TRBJ1-4; TRBD1 aligns across 7 bases. V was pared by 6 bases and J by 15 bases, with 13 bases of the junction left unmatched. Germline V gene lookup returns CDR1 MRHNA and CDR2 SNTAGT. The CDR3 has 13 residues.